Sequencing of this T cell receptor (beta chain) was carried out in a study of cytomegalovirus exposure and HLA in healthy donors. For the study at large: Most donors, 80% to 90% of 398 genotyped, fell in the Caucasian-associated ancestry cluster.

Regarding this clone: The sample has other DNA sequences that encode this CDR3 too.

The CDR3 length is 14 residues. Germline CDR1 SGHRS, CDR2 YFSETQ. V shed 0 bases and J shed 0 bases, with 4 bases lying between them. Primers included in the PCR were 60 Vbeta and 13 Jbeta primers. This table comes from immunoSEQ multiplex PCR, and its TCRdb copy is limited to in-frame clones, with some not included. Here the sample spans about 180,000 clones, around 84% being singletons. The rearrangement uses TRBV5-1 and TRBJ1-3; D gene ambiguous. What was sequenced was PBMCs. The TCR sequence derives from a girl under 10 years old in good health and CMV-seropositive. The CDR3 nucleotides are TGCGCCAGCAGCTTGGGCAGCTCTGGAAACACCATATATTTT. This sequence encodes CASSLGSSGNTIYF.